One sample yielded the 4 T cell receptor beta chains listed below, sequenced in a study of blood T cell repertoires in COVID-19. The protocol was immunoSEQ multiplex PCR, while the TCRdb copy is restricted to in-frame clones and leaves out a portion. The sample has about 130,000 clones, approximately 83% seen once. Sequencing was done on a sample of PBMCs or T cells enriched from blood (not recorded which). These receptors all stem from a middle-aged man who had recovered from COVID-19.

The V call is TRBV7-2, the J call TRBJ2-7; D might be TRBD1 (6 bases). The germline V gene encodes CDR1 SGHTA and CDR2 FQGNSA. The CDR3 runs 15 residues. The V and J ends lost 5 bases and 4 bases respectively, with 18 bases between them. Written as DNA, the CDR3 is TGTGCCAGCAGCCGTCAAGTACAGGGCTTGTACGAGCAGTACTTC. Amino acid sequence: CASSRQVQGLYEQYF.

The genes are TRBV9 and TRBJ1-4; TRBD1 matches at 8 bases. Looked up from germline, CDR1 is SGDLS and CDR2 is YYNGEE. With V trimmed by 2 bases and J by 7 bases, 4 bases remained unmatched. The CDR3 is 14 residues long. Here the CDR3 reads CASSVGQGGEKLFF. The CDR3 nucleotides are TGTGCCAGCAGCGTCGGACAGGGCGGTGAAAAACTGTTTTTT.

V usage is TRBV11-2 and J usage is TRBJ1-1, with D uncertain. V gave up 2 bases and J gave up 2 bases, with 9 bases separating them. CDR1 SGHAT and CDR2 FQNNGV come from the germline V gene. This CDR3 spans 14 amino acids. The CDR3 is CASSLNRGNTEAFF. Here the CDR3 DNA reads TGTGCCAGCAGCTTAAATCGGGGTAACACTGAAGCTTTCTTT.

This sequence joins TRBV7-2 and TRBJ1-6, with TRBD1 identical over 7 bases. The CDR3 runs to 14 residues. V shed 1 base and J 7 bases; nucleotides not matched to a gene: 1. Germline V CDR1 and CDR2: SGHTA, FQGNSA. CDR3 coding DNA: TGTGCCAGCAGCTTAGTCAGGGGGAATTCACCCCTCCACTTT. Translated: CASSLVRGNSPLHF. Full variable domain (missing parts from reference TRBV7-2 and TRBJ1-6): GAGVSQSPSNKVTEKGKDVELRCDPISGHTALYWYRQSLGQGLEFLIYFQGNSAPDKSGLPSDRFSAERTGGSVSTLTIQRTQQEDSAVYLCASSLVRGNSPLHFGNGTRLTVT.